This TCR beta chain was documented in a study of CD8 T cells in Susac syndrome. It was negative isolation that provided the CD8+ and CD4+ T cells, whereas TEMRA cells were enriched by FACS. Germline-derived CDR1 and CDR2 are LNHNV and YYDKDF (reference sequence). V shed 7 bases, J shed 6 bases, and the junction held 9 bases outside the gene matches. The CDR3 spans 14 residues. An input of roughly 0.5 to 1 ug of RNA was subjected to reverse transcription using random hexamers. TCRdb re-called the immunoSEQ multiplex PCR reads with MiXCR, one entry per CDR3 protein. The table lists about 200,000 distinct CDR3 sequences, roughly 96% of them singletons.

This chain uses TRBV15 with TRBJ1-5; 7 nucleotides agree with TRBD1. Specimen: CD4+ T cells from PBMCs. This clonotype was sampled from a human donor with multiple sclerosis. CDR3 DNA: TGTGCCACCAAGGTCGGGGACAGCGTTCAGCCCCAGCATTTT. It translates to CATKVGDSVQPQHF. The full variable domain, rest sourced from reference TRBV15 and TRBJ1-5, is DAMVIQNPRYQVTQFGKPVTLSCSQTLNHNVMYWYQQKSSQAPKLLFHYYDKDFNNEADTPDNFQSRRPNTSFCFLDIRSPGLGDTAMYLCATKVGDSVQPQHFGDGTRLSIL.